Below, 23 T cell receptor beta chains from the same sample are listed, as sequenced in a study of cytomegalovirus exposure and HLA in healthy donors. Vbeta (60) and Jbeta (13) primers were used in the PCR. Only in-frame clones appear in the TCRdb table, and some are missing; sequencing was by immunoSEQ multiplex PCR. The repertoire shows approximately 140,000 clones; the top ten hold roughly 1.6%. The sample consisted of PBMCs. These receptors originate from a woman between 50 and 59 years old in good health and CMV-seronegative.

This rearrangement joins TRBV25-1 to TRBJ2-1; 8 bases match TRBD1. V dropped 7 bases and J dropped 7; count of bases not matched to a gene: 6. Germline loops: CDR1 MGHDK, CDR2 SYGVNS. There are 13 residues in the CDR3. The CDR3 loop is CASTRQGRNEQFF. CDR3 DNA: TGTGCCAGCACCCGACAGGGGCGGAATGAGCAGTTCTTC.

The genes are TRBV19 and TRBJ2-1; 7 bases match TRBD1. Trimming removed 6 bases from V and 7 bases from J; junction bases left unmatched: 9. Germline V lookup: CDR1 LNHDA, CDR2 SQIVND (reference sequence). The CDR3 is 14 amino acids. The CDR3 nucleotides read TGTGCCAGTAGCGACTTTAAGGGGGCAAATGAGCAGTTCTTC. Its translation: CASSDFKGANEQFF.

The rearrangement links TRBV9 to TRBJ2-1, with a tentative D call TRBD1 (6 bases). The germline gives CDR1 SGDLS, CDR2 YYNGEE. V was pared by 3 bases and J by 5 bases, with 15 bases between. The CDR3 is made up of 15 amino acids. The CDR3 spells CASSAGTWANNEQFF. The DNA for the CDR3 is TGTGCCAGCAGCGCGGGGACATGGGCAAACAATGAGCAGTTCTTC.

The chain joins TRBV5-1 to TRBJ1-1; D gene ambiguous. Germline CDR1 and CDR2: SGHRS and YFSETQ. This CDR3 has 15 amino acids. The V and J ends lost 0 bases and 1 base respectively, with 10 bases between them. The CDR3 sequence is CASSLDGRKNTEAFF. The DNA of the CDR3 is TGCGCCAGCAGCTTGGATGGCAGGAAGAACACTGAAGCTTTCTTT.

This CDR3 reads CASSRSTGRDSPLHF. DNA of the CDR3: TGCGCCAGCAGCCGAAGCACAGGGAGGGATTCACCCCTCCACTTT. The V and J genes are TRBV4-1 and TRBJ1-6; D is possibly TRBD1 (6 bases). V was trimmed by 4 bases and J by 8 bases, leaving 15 bases between them. Germline CDR1 MGHRA, CDR2 YSYEKL. The CDR3 is 15 residues long.

The chain employs TRBV15 and TRBJ2-7; 10 bases are shared with TRBD1. Germline CDR1 LNHNV, CDR2 YYDKDF (reference sequence). This CDR3 contains 16 residues. J gave up 2 bases and V 2 bases, and 6 bases lay outside the gene matches. CDR3 nucleotide sequence: TGTGCCACCAGCAGACCGGGACAGGGGATCGCCTACGAGCAGTACTTC. This sequence encodes CATSRPGQGIAYEQYF. Together with reference TRBV15 and TRBJ2-7, the CDR3 gives the full variable domain: DAMVIQNPRYQVTQFGKPVTLSCSQTLNHNVMYWYQQKSSQAPKLLFHYYDKDFNNEADTPDNFQSRRPNTSFCFLDIRSPGLGDTAMYLCATSRPGQGIAYEQYFGPGTRLTVT.

The chain carries TRBV10-3 and TRBJ2-7; D perhaps matches TRBD2 (7 bases). V was shortened by 8 bases and J by 4 bases, with 15 bases between the two germline ends. Germline CDR1 reads ENHRY; CDR2 reads SYGVKD. This CDR3 is built from 13 residues. Written as DNA, the CDR3 is TGTGCCATCGGGGGCGGGGGTAGTTACGAGCAGTACTTC. Amino acid sequence: CAIGGGGSYEQYF.

The chain is built from TRBV6-1 and TRBJ1-3, with D possibly matching TRBD1 (5 bases). CDR3 length equals 18 residues. V lost 0 bases and J 0 bases, leaving 15 bases between the germline ends. In germline, CDR1 is MNHNS, CDR2 SASEGT. CDR3 coding DNA: TGTGCCAGCAGTGAAGCGCACGGAGGGGTCTACTCTGGAAACACCATATATTTT. The encoded protein is CASSEAHGGVYSGNTIYF.

V gene TRBV7-9 combines with J gene TRBJ1-3, with no clear D. This CDR3 is built from 15 residues. With 7 bases removed from V and 4 bases from J, the gap between germline ends came to 17 bases. The germline CDR1 and CDR2 sequences are SEHNR and FQNEAQ (reference sequence). The DNA for the CDR3 is TGTGCCAGCAATCCAAGGAGTATATCAGGAAACACCATATATTTT. It specifies CASNPRSISGNTIYF.

Remarks on this clone: Within the sample, other DNA sequences also encode this same CDR3. This sequence joins TRBV15 and TRBJ1-5, with 9 bases identical to TRBD1. The germline V gene encodes CDR1 LNHNV and CDR2 YYDKDF (reference sequence). This CDR3 is 16 amino acids long. V trimming: 1 base; J trimming: 2 bases; junction bases outside the gene matches: 3. CDR3 nucleotide sequence: TGTGCCACCAGCAGAGGGGACAGGGTTGGCAATCAGCCCCAGCATTTT. This encodes CATSRGDRVGNQPQHF. Full variable domain (rest looked up from reference TRBV15 and TRBJ1-5): DAMVIQNPRYQVTQFGKPVTLSCSQTLNHNVMYWYQQKSSQAPKLLFHYYDKDFNNEADTPDNFQSRRPNTSFCFLDIRSPGLGDTAMYLCATSRGDRVGNQPQHFGDGTRLSIL.

The CDR3 nucleotides are TGTGCCAGCAGCCCCCTTGGTGAGGGTACGCAGTATTTT. As protein: CASSPLGEGTQYF. This chain joins TRBV9 and TRBJ2-3; weak D call: TRBD2 (5 bases). The CDR3 length is 13 residues. Germline V CDR1 and CDR2: SGDLS, YYNGEE. The V and J ends lost 4 bases and 8 bases respectively, with 14 bases between them.

The chain carries TRBV9 and TRBJ2-7; 8 nucleotides line up with TRBD1. Losses at the gene ends were 3 bases for V and 5 bases for J; bases not matched to a gene: 10. Looked up from germline, CDR1 is SGDLS and CDR2 is YYNGEE. CDR3 length equals 15 residues. The CDR3 here is CASSDGQGSGHEQYF. The CDR3 DNA reads as TGTGCCAGCAGCGACGGACAGGGAAGCGGCCACGAGCAGTACTTC.

The chain recombines TRBV28 with TRBJ2-7; maybe TRBD1 (6 bases). This CDR3 is built from 16 residues. V shed 6 bases and J shed 0 bases, with 18 bases lying between them. Germline loops: CDR1 MDHEN, CDR2 SYDVKM. Here the CDR3 reads CASSRGRGQYSYEQYF. In DNA form, the CDR3 reads TGTGCCAGCAGCCGTGGACGAGGACAGTACTCCTACGAGCAGTACTTC.

The chain has TRBV4-2 and TRBJ2-7; TRBD1 agrees at 7 bases. V shed 3 bases, J shed 3 bases, and the junction held 5 bases outside the gene matches. The germline V gene encodes CDR1 LGHNA and CDR2 YNFKEQ. The CDR3 is 14 residues long. The CDR3 region is CASSQPGTDYEQYF. As DNA, the CDR3 is TGTGCCAGCAGCCAGCCCGGGACAGACTACGAGCAGTACTTC.

This chain links TRBV11-3 with TRBJ2-3; D is uncertain. The germline V gene encodes CDR1 SGHNT and CDR2 YENEEA. The CDR3 runs 13 residues. V was clipped by 6 bases and J by 0 bases, with 7 bases between them. CDR3 sequence reads: CASSSPSTDTQYF. As DNA, the CDR3 is TGTGCCAGCAGTTCTCCTAGCACAGATACGCAGTATTTT.

In DNA, the CDR3 is TGTGCCAGCAGCCCCCCTGCAGGGCAAAACTATGGCTACACCTTC. Protein: CASSPPAGQNYGYTF. V gene TRBV7-2 combines with J gene TRBJ1-2; a weak D match, TRBD1 (5 bases). The germline V gene has CDR1 SGHTA and CDR2 FQGNSA. The V end lost 5 bases, the J end lost 2 bases, and 15 bases lay between the germline ends. This CDR3 region has 15 residues. Complete variable domain (other parts from reference TRBV7-2 and TRBJ1-2): GAGVSQSPSNKVTEKGKDVELRCDPISGHTALYWYRQSLGQGLEFLIYFQGNSAPDKSGLPSDRFSAERTGGSVSTLTIQRTQQEDSAVYLCASSPPAGQNYGYTFGSGTRLTVV.

V usage is TRBV11-1 and J usage is TRBJ1-5, with 10 bases aligning to TRBD1. V was pared by 5 bases and J by 9 bases, with 10 bases of the junction left unmatched. CDR3 length: 15 residues. The germline V gene has CDR1 SGHAT and CDR2 FQDESV (reference sequence). This chain's CDR3 is CASSLGQGDPGPQHF. DNA of the CDR3: TGTGCCAGCAGCCTTGGACAGGGGGACCCGGGGCCCCAGCATTTT.

The chain couples TRBV9 to TRBJ2-5; 8 bases are a match to TRBD2. Looked up from germline, CDR1 is SGDLS and CDR2 is YYNGEE. This CDR3 has 15 residues. V trimming: 4 bases; J trimming: 4 bases; junction bases outside the gene matches: 9. The CDR3: CASSPRTSNPETQYF. CDR3 sequence (DNA): TGTGCCAGCAGCCCCCGGACTAGCAACCCAGAGACCCAGTACTTC.

The chain combines TRBV19 with TRBJ1-1; no definite D call. The CDR3 has 14 residues. Germline V gene sequence: CDR1 LNHDA, CDR2 SQIVND (reference sequence). With 7 bases removed from V and 5 bases from J, the gap between germline ends came to 17 bases. The CDR3 DNA follows: TGTGCCAGTACCTCTATCGGGGTAGGGACTGAAGCTTTCTTT. It is translated as CASTSIGVGTEAFF.

In DNA, the CDR3 is TGCAGCGTTGTTCGGGACAGGTCTTACAATGAGCAGTTCTTC. Its protein is CSVVRDRSYNEQFF. The V and J genes are TRBV29-1 and TRBJ2-1; 8 bases fit TRBD1. Germline values: CDR1 SQVTM, CDR2 ANQGSEA. This CDR3 is 14 amino acids long. With V trimmed by 4 bases and J by 4 bases, 6 bases remained unmatched.

The V gene is TRBV4-2, the J gene TRBJ2-7; no reliable D call. Trimming stripped 0 bases from V and 7 bases from J, with 7 bases between. Germline lookup yields CDR1 LGHNA and CDR2 YNFKEQ. This CDR3 has 12 amino acids. This chain's CDR3 is CASSQDLLEQYF. The CDR3 nucleotides are TGTGCCAGCAGCCAAGATCTCCTGGAGCAGTACTTC.

The chain carries TRBV5-1 and TRBJ1-1, with 7 bases matching TRBD1. CDR3 length: 13 residues. With V trimmed by 4 bases and J by 5 bases, 5 bases remained unmatched. The germline CDR1 and CDR2 sequences are SGHRS and YFSETQ. The CDR3 protein is CASSLETGTEAFF. For the CDR3, the DNA is TGCGCCAGCAGCCTTGAGACAGGGACTGAAGCTTTCTTT. The entire variable domain, with the rest obtained from reference TRBV5-1 and TRBJ1-1, is as follows: KAGVTQTPRYLIKTRGQQVTLSCSPISGHRSVSWYQQTPGQGLQFLFEYFSETQRNKGNFPGRFSGRQFSNSRSEMNVSTLELGDSALYLCASSLETGTEAFFGQGTRLTVV.

V usage is TRBV5-6 and J usage is TRBJ1-5, with a possible D match to TRBD1 (5 bases). Trimming pared 4 bases from V and 4 bases from J, leaving 15 bases between. The CDR3 contains 15 residues. Germline V gene sequence: CDR1 SGHDT, CDR2 YYEEEE. The CDR3 bases are TGTGCCAGCAGCCCCTCTCCGGGGGATAATCAGCCCCAGCATTTT. Translation gives CASSPSPGDNQPQHF.